This note documents a single TCR beta chain sequence. Per the original data handling: Estimation of nucleated cell counts was performed using reference gene primer amplification. Clones were sequenced by immunoSEQ multiplex PCR, and TCRdb holds only the in-frame ones, with some missing. The D gene and trimming were derived from the DNA, and the V and J assignments and clone size from that table. The sample carries under 150,000 clones, around 81% recorded once. This entry belongs to a study of blood T cell repertoires in COVID-19. Overall study: Collection of acute and convalescent COVID-19 samples took place in the United States, Italy and Spain. T cells, B-cell-depleted T cells, or PBMCs provided the cDNA or gDNA that served as material.

The V end was cut by 8 bases, the J end by 0 bases, with 16 bases between. CDR1 and CDR2 from the germline V gene are MNHEY and SVGAGI. This CDR3 spans 15 amino acids. V is TRBV6-5 and J is TRBJ1-1, with D perhaps TRBD1 (5 bases). The sequenced sample consisted of peripheral blood. This clonotype originated in a woman aged 60-75 years with active or convalescent COVID-19. The CDR3 spells CASRQQDLLNTEAFF. In nucleotides, the CDR3 is TGTGCCAGCCGACAGCAAGACCTTTTGAACACTGAAGCTTTCTTT.